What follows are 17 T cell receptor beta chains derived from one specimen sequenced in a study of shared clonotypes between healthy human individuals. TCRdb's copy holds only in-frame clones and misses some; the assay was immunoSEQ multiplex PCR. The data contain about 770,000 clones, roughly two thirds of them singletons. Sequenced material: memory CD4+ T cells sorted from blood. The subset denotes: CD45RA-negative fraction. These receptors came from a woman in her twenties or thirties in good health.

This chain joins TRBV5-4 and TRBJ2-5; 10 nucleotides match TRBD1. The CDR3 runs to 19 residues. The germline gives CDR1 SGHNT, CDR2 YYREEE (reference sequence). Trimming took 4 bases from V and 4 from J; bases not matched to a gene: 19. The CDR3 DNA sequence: TGTGCCAGCAGCAAGGAAGGACAGGGGGGTCGGGTCGGGCTAGAGACCCAGTACTTC. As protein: CASSKEGQGGRVGLETQYF.

CDR3 bases: TGTGCCAGCAGCACGCAGACAGGGTTTCACAATGAGCAGTTCTTC. This sequence encodes CASSTQTGFHNEQFF. This chain joins TRBV7-2 and TRBJ2-1, with TRBD1 identical over 7 bases. Trimming took 5 bases from V and 5 from J; bases not matched to a gene: 9. The CDR3 runs 15 residues. CDR1 is SGHTA and CDR2 is FQGNSA in the germline V gene.

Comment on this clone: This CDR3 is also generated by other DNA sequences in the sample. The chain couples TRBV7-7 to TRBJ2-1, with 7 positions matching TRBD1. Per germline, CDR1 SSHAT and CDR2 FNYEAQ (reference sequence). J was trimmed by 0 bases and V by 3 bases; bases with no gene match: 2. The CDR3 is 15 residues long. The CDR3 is CASSLTGSSYNEQFF. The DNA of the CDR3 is TGTGCCAGCAGCTTGACAGGGAGCTCCTACAATGAGCAGTTCTTC.

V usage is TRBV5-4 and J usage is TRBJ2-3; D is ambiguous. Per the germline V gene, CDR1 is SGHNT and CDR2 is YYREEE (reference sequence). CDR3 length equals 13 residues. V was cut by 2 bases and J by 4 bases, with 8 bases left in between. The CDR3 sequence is CASSFGLADTQYF. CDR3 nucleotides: TGTGCCAGCAGCTTCGGTTTGGCAGATACGCAGTATTTT. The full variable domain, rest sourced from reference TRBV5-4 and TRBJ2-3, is ETGVTQSPTHLIKTRGQQVTLRCSSQSGHNTVSWYQQALGQGPQFIFQYYREEENGRGNFPPRFSGLQFPNYSSELNVNALELDDSALYLCASSFGLADTQYFGPGTRLTVL.

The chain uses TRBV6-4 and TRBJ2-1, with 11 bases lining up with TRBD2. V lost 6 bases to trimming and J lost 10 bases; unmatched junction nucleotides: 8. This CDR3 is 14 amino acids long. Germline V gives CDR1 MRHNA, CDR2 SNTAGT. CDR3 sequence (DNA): TGTGCCAGCAGCACCCTAGCGGGAGGACTCGAGCAGTTCTTC. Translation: CASSTLAGGLEQFF.

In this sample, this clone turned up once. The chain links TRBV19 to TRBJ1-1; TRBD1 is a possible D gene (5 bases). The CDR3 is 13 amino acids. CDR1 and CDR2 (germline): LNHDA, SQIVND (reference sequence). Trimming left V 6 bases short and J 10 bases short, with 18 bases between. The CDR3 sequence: CASRGPQALRAFF. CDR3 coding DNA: TGTGCCAGTAGGGGGCCACAGGCTCTACGAGCTTTCTTT.

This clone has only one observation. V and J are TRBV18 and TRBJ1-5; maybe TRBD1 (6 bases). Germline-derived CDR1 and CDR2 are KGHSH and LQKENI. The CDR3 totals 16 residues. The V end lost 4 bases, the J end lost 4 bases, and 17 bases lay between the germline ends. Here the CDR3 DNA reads TGTGCCAGCTCACTTGAAGGGACATACGGGAATCAGCCCCAGCATTTT. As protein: CASSLEGTYGNQPQHF. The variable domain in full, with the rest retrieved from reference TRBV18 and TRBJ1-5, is NAGVMQNPRHLVRRRGQEARLRCSPMKGHSHVYWYRQLPEEGLKFMVYLQKENIIDESGMPKERFSAEFPKEGPSILRIQQVVRGDSAAYFCASSLEGTYGNQPQHFGDGTRLSIL.

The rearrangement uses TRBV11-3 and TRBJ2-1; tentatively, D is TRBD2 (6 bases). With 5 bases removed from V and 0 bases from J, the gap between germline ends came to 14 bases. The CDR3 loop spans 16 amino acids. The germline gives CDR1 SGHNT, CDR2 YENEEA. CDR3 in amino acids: CASSPGAGSSYNEQFF. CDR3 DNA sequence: TGTGCCAGCAGCCCCGGGGCGGGGAGCTCCTACAATGAGCAGTTCTTC.

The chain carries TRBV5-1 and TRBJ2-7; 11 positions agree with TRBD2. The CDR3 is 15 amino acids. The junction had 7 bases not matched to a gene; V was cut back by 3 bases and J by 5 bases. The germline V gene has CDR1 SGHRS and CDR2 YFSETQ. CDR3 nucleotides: TGCGCCAGCAGCTCAACTAGCGGGAGCATCGACGAGCAGTACTTC. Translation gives CASSSTSGSIDEQYF.

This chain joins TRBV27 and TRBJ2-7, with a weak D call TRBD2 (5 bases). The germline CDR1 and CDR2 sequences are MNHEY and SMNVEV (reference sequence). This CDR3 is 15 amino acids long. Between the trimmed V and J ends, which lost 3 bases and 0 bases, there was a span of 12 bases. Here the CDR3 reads CASSLLTGSSYEQYF. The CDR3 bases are TGTGCCAGCAGTTTGCTAACGGGGAGCTCCTACGAGCAGTACTTC.

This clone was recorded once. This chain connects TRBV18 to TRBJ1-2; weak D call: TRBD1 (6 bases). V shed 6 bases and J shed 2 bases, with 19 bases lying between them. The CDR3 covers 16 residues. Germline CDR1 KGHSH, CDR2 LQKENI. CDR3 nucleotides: TGTGCCAGCTCGGACGACAGGCAGGGTTGGAACTATGGCTACACCTTC. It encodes CASSDDRQGWNYGYTF.

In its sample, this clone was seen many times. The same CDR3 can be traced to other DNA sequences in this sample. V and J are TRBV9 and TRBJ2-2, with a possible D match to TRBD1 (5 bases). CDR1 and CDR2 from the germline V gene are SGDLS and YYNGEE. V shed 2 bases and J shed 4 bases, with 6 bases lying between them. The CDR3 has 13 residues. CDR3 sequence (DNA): TGTGCCAGCAGCGTCCAGGGCACCGGGGAGCTGTTTTTT. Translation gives CASSVQGTGELFF.

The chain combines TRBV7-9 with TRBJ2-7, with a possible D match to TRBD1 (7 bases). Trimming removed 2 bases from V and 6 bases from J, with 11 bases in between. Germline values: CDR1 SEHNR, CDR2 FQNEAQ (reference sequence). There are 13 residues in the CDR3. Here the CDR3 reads CASSLFQGGEQYF. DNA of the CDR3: TGTGCCAGCAGCTTATTCCAGGGGGGCGAGCAGTACTTC.

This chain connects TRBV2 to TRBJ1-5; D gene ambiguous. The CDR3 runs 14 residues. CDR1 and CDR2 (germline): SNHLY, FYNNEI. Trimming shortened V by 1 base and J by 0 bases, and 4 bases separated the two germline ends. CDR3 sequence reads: CASSEVYSNQPQHF. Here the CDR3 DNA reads TGTGCCAGCAGTGAAGTGTATAGCAATCAGCCCCAGCATTTT.

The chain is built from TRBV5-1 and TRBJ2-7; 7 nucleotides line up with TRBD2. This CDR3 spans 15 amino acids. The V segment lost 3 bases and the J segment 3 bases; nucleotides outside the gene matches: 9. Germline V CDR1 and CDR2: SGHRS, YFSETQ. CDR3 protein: CASSYRSGVNYEQYF. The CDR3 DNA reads TGCGCCAGCAGCTACCGGAGCGGGGTTAACTACGAGCAGTACTTC.

This chain's CDR3 is CASSYPAGQGLYGYTF. For the CDR3, the DNA is TGTGCCAGCAGTTACCCCGCCGGACAGGGTCTCTATGGCTACACCTTC. The chain links TRBV6-6 to TRBJ1-2; TRBD1 matches at 8 bases. The CDR3 has 16 residues. Germline loops: CDR1 MNHNY, CDR2 SVGAGI (reference sequence). V was pared by 2 bases and J by 4 bases, with 9 bases of the junction left unmatched.

CDR3 DNA: TGTGCCAGCAGCTTAACATCGAACACTGAAGCTTTCTTT. This translates into CASSLTSNTEAFF. The chain recombines TRBV5-8 with TRBJ1-1; D gene ambiguous. Trimming cost V 2 bases and J 1 base, with 6 bases left between them. CDR3 length: 13 amino acids. Looked up from germline, CDR1 is SGHTS and CDR2 is YDEGEE.